Below are 4 T cell receptor beta chains sequenced from a single sample in a study of OX40 agonist ivuxolimab in advanced cancers. The protocol was immunoSEQ multiplex PCR, while the TCRdb copy is restricted to in-frame clones and leaves out a portion. This table has roughly 87,000 clones, approximately 91% appearing once. The source material was CD4+ or CD8+ T cells sorted from blood, sampled in a trial of the OX40 agonist ivuxolimab. These receptors were taken from an adult with an advanced solid tumor such as melanoma, head and neck, liver or kidney cancer.

This clone was seen once. V and J are TRBV6-1 and TRBJ1-1; D is unresolved. Germline CDR1 MNHNS, CDR2 SASEGT. With 3 bases removed from V and 1 base from J, the gap between germline ends came to 6 bases. This CDR3 has 13 amino acids. CDR3 DNA sequence: TGTGCCAGCAGTGACCACCCGAACACTGAAGCTTTCTTT. Translated: CASSDHPNTEAFF.

The rearrangement joins TRBV19 to TRBJ1-3, with D unresolved. The CDR3 consists of 16 residues. V was trimmed by 2 bases and J by 0 bases, leaving 11 bases between them. Germline assignment: CDR1 LNHDA and CDR2 SQIVND (reference sequence). The CDR3 protein is CASSISRSVSGNTIYF. For the CDR3, the DNA is TGTGCCAGTAGTATATCTCGCTCGGTCTCTGGAAACACCATATATTTT.

The rearrangement links TRBV4-2 to TRBJ1-2, with a weak D call TRBD1 (5 bases). V lost 1 base and J lost 2, with 8 bases in between. Germline CDR1 and CDR2: LGHNA and YNFKEQ. This CDR3 spans 14 amino acids. The CDR3 reads CASSQVGANYGYTF. CDR3 DNA: TGTGCCAGCAGCCAAGTCGGGGCCAACTATGGCTACACCTTC.

This chain links TRBV4-1 with TRBJ2-5; 8 nucleotides match TRBD2. The CDR3 is 16 amino acids. From germline, CDR1 is MGHRA and CDR2 YSYEKL. After removal of 1 base from V and 2 bases from J, the junction contained 6 bases not matched to a gene. Here the CDR3 DNA reads TGCGCCAGCAGCCAAGTTAGCGGGGTGGTACAAGAGACCCAGTACTTC. Translated: CASSQVSGVVQETQYF.